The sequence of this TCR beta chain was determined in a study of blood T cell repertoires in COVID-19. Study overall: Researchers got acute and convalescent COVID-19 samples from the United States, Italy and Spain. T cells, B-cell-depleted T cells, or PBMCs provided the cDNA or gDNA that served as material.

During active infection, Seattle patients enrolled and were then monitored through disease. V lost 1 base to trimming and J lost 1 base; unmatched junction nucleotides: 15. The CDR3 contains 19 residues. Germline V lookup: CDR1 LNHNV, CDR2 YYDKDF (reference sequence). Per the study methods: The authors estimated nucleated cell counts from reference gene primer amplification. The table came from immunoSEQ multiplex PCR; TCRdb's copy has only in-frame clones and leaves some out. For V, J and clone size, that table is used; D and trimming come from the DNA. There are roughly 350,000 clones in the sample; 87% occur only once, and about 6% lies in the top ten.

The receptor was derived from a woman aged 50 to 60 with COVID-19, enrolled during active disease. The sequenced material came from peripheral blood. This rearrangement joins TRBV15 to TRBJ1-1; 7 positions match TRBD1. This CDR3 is CATSRARGRGYVGNTEAFF. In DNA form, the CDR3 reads TGTGCCACCAGCAGAGCTCGTGGCAGGGGGTACGTGGGGAACACTGAAGCTTTCTTT.